This T cell receptor (beta chain) was obtained from a study of human T cells and chemical hapten exposure. Study-wide context: Patients were given diphenylcyclopropenone on the scalp weekly across the approximately 26-week study. General study findings and limits: Patch test score was positively correlated with the counts of TCRs that had expanded at PT1.

Treatment indicated: therapeutic diphenylcyclopropenone sensitization with weekly scalp DPC. It was the library that attached unique molecular identifiers to individual cDNA molecules. TCRdb redid the calling of the reads with MiXCR, one entry per CDR3 protein. Altogether several thousand distinct CDR3 sequences are present, 49% being singletons, with the ten largest covering around 3.4%. The germline V and J ends were trimmed by 1 base and 11 bases, with 9 bases remaining between them. This CDR3 is 12 amino acids long. The germline gives CDR1 SGHVS, CDR2 FNYEAQ. Points on this clonotype: Its antigen is undetermined.

The origin of this receptor is an adult with alopecia areata. Some clones in this sample may be carry-over from other donors' samples. This table probably holds off-target reads from a library built for another chain. Sequenced material: whole blood, taken before DPC sensitization or 2, 6, or about 24 weeks after (not recorded which). The chain joins TRBV7-6 to TRBJ2-1, with D perhaps being TRBD1 or TRBD2 (5 bases each). CDR3 loop: CASSLVGVQQFF. The DNA for the CDR3 is TGTGCCAGCAGCTTAGTGGGGGTACAGCAGTTCTTC.